Reported below is one TCR beta chain. The repertoire was sequenced with immunoSEQ multiplex PCR; TCRdb's copy has only in-frame clones and lacks some. Of approximately 400,000 clones detected, approximately 90% appear once; the ten largest clones hold roughly 12%. The sample comes from a study of blood T cell repertoires in COVID-19. V lost 4 bases and J 0 bases, leaving 9 bases between the germline ends. Germline-derived CDR1 and CDR2 are SGHVS and FNYEAQ. This CDR3 contains 14 residues. The clonotype comes from a woman between 45 and 60 years old with COVID-19, enrolled during active disease. This chain links TRBV7-6 with TRBJ1-1; D call uncertain. The sequenced material came from peripheral blood. As DNA, the CDR3 is TGTGCCAGCAGCTCGAGGGCCATGAACACTGAAGCTTTCTTT. This sequence encodes CASSSRAMNTEAFF. Full variable domain (outside the CDR3, taken from reference TRBV7-6 and TRBJ1-1): GAGVSQSPRYKVTKRGQDVALRCDPISGHVSLYWYRQALGQGPEFLTYFNYEAQQDKSGLPNDRFSAERPEGSISTLTIQRTEQRDSAMYRCASSSRAMNTEAFFGQGTRLTVV.